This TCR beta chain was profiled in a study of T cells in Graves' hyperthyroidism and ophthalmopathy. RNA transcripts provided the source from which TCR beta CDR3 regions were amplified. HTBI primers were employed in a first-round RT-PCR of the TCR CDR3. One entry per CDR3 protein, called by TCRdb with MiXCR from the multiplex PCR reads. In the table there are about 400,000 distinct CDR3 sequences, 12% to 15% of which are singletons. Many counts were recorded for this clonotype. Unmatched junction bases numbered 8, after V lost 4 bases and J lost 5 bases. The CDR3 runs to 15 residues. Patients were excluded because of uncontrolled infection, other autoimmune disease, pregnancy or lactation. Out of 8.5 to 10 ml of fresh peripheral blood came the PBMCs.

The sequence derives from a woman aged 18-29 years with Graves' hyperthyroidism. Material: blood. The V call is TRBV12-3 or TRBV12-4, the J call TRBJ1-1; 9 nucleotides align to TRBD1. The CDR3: CASSSRGTGRTEAFF. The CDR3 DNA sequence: TGTGCCAGCAGTTCAAGGGGGACAGGGAGGACTGAAGCTTTCTTT.